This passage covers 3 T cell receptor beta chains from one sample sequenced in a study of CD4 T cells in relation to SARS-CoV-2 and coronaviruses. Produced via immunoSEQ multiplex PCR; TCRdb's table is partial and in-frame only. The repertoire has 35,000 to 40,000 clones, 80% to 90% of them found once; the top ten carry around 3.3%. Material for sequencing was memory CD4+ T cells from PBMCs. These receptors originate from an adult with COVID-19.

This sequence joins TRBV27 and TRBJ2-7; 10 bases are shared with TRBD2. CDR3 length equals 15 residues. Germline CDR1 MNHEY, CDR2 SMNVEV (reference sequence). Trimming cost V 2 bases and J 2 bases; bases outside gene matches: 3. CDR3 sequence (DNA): TGTGCCAGCAGTTTAAAACTAGCGGGACCCTACGAGCAGTACTTC. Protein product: CASSLKLAGPYEQYF.

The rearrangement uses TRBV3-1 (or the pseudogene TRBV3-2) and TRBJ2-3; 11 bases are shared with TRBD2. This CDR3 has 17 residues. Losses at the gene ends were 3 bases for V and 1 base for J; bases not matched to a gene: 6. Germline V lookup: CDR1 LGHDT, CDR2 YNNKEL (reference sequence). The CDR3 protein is CASSHEGLAARTDTQYF. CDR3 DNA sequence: TGTGCCAGCAGCCATGAGGGACTAGCGGCCCGCACAGATACGCAGTATTTT.

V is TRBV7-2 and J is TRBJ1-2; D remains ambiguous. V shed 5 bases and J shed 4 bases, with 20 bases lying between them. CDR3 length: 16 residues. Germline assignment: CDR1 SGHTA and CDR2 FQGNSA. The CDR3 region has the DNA TGTGCCAGCAGCCCTAGCATTTTCGGGCAGGCCTATGGCTACACCTTC. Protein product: CASSPSIFGQAYGYTF.